A single sample gave rise to the 24 T cell receptor beta chains below, sequenced in a study of blood T cell repertoires in COVID-19. Measured with immunoSEQ multiplex PCR; TCRdb has only the in-frame clones, and not every one. The top ten hold 5% to 6.5% of the sample, which has 73,000 or so clones, approximately 80% seen once. The sequencing sample was made of peripheral blood. These TCRs come from a woman aged 55 to 70 with acute or convalescent COVID-19.

CDR3 bases: TGCGCCAGCAGGGAGGGGGCCCGCACAGATACGCAGTATTTT. It is translated as CASREGARTDTQYF. The gene calls are TRBV5-1 and TRBJ2-3; TRBD1 might be the D (7 bases). Trimming stripped 5 bases from V and 1 base from J, with 11 bases between. The CDR3 runs 14 residues. Germline-derived CDR1 and CDR2 are SGHRS and YFSETQ. The whole variable domain, remainder taken from reference TRBV5-1 and TRBJ2-3, is KAGVTQTPRYLIKTRGQQVTLSCSPISGHRSVSWYQQTPGQGLQFLFEYFSETQRNKGNFPGRFSGRQFSNSRSEMNVSTLELGDSALYLCASREGARTDTQYFGPGTRLTVL.

The chain carries TRBV6-5 and TRBJ1-6; D not resolved. This CDR3 is built from 14 residues. Germline V CDR1 and CDR2: MNHEY, SVGAGI. Trimming cost V 8 bases and J 6 bases, with 14 bases left between them. CDR3: CASGVRSLNSPLHF. The DNA of the CDR3 is TGTGCCAGCGGAGTGAGGAGCCTTAATTCACCCCTCCACTTT.

The CDR3 here is CASRDREEKLFF. DNA for the CDR3: TGTGCCAGTCGGGACAGGGAGGAAAAACTGTTTTTT. This chain joins TRBV3-1 (or the pseudogene TRBV3-2) and TRBJ1-4, with TRBD1 matching 9 bases. The germline CDR1 and CDR2 sequences are LGHDT and YNNKEL (reference sequence). The CDR3 consists of 12 residues. J was trimmed by 8 bases and V by 9 bases; bases with no gene match: 4.

The gene calls are TRBV3-1 (or the pseudogene TRBV3-2) and TRBJ2-7; D might be TRBD1 (6 bases). Germline V gives CDR1 LGHDT, CDR2 YNNKEL (reference sequence). Deletions cut 0 bases from V and 3 bases from J, with 12 bases between. This CDR3 comprises 15 residues. This CDR3 is CASSQDRRGGYEQYF. CDR3 nucleotides: TGTGCCAGCAGCCAAGATCGCAGGGGCGGCTACGAGCAGTACTTC.

The gene calls are TRBV24-1 and TRBJ1-2, with D possibly TRBD1 on 5 matching bases. Germline V CDR1 and CDR2: KGHDR, SFDVKD. The V and J ends lost 1 base and 5 bases respectively, with 10 bases between them. This CDR3 contains 14 residues. DNA for the CDR3: TGTGCCACCAGTGATTTTTCCAGGGCGTATGGCTACACCTTC. Translated, it gives CATSDFSRAYGYTF.

The genes are TRBV6-5 and TRBJ1-5, with 7 bases identical to TRBD1. Germline CDR1 and CDR2: MNHEY and SVGAGI. The CDR3 sequence is 15 residues long. The V gene end was trimmed by 6 bases and the J gene end by 4 bases; junction bases not matched to a gene: 9. This chain's CDR3 is CASSQVTGENQPQHF. The DNA for the CDR3 is TGTGCCAGCAGCCAAGTAACAGGGGAAAATCAGCCCCAGCATTTT.

The gene calls are TRBV6-5 and TRBJ1-3; TRBD1 matches at 7 bases. Germline CDR1 is MNHEY and CDR2 is SVGAGI. This CDR3 spans 13 amino acids. Trimming cost V 8 bases and J 4 bases; bases outside gene matches: 5. CDR3 DNA sequence: TGTGCCAGCGGGACAGTCCCCGGAAACACCATATATTTT. It specifies CASGTVPGNTIYF.

The rearrangement uses TRBV6-5 and TRBJ1-5, with a weak D call TRBD1 (6 bases). The CDR3 loop spans 13 amino acids. The germline V gene has CDR1 MNHEY and CDR2 SVGAGI. V dropped 10 bases and J dropped 5 bases, with 15 bases sitting between them. CDR3: CATKTGYHQPQHF. CDR3 nucleotides: TGTGCCACCAAAACAGGGTATCATCAGCCCCAGCATTTT.

The CDR3 DNA reads as TGTGCCATCAGGGGACAGGGTGTGGGTGAAGCTTTCTTT. Amino acids: CAIRGQGVGEAFF. The chain recombines TRBV10-3 with TRBJ1-1, with TRBD1 identical over 9 bases. The germline V gene has CDR1 ENHRY and CDR2 SYGVKD. The length of the CDR3 is 13 residues. V was pared by 6 bases and J by 7 bases, with 6 bases of the junction left unmatched.

The chain couples TRBV7-8 to TRBJ2-2; 9 bases agree with TRBD2. The CDR3 spans 14 residues. Germline V gene data show CDR1 as SGHVS and CDR2 as FQNEAQ. V was clipped by 3 bases and J by 6 bases; unmatched bases: 2. The CDR3 protein is CASSLSGGPGELFF. For the CDR3, the DNA is TGTGCCAGCAGCTTGAGCGGGGGGCCCGGGGAGCTGTTTTTT. The variable domain in full, completed from reference TRBV7-8 and TRBJ2-2, reads GAGVSQSPRYKVAKRGQDVALRCDPISGHVSLFWYQQALGQGPEFLTYFQNEAQLDKSGLPSDRFFAERPEGSVSTLKIQRTQQEDSAVYLCASSLSGGPGELFFGEGSRLTVL.

The chain links TRBV5-1 to TRBJ2-7, with 7 positions matching TRBD2. This CDR3 spans 14 amino acids. Germline trimming cut 5 bases from V and 1 base from J; bases unmatched to any gene: 6. CDR1 is SGHRS and CDR2 is YFSETQ in the germline V gene. CDR3 nucleotides: TGCGCCAGCAGAAGCGGGGACGCATCCTACGAGCAGTACTTC. This translates into CASRSGDASYEQYF.

V usage is TRBV4-1 and J usage is TRBJ2-2; 9 bases align to TRBD1. CDR1 and CDR2 (germline): MGHRA, YSYEKL. This CDR3 is 18 amino acids long. The V and J ends lost 3 bases and 4 bases, in that order; junction bases with no gene match: 12. DNA for the CDR3: TGCGCCAGCAGCCAGATAACCACCCGGGACAGGGTCACCGGGGAGCTGTTTTTT. Residues: CASSQITTRDRVTGELFF.

In this sample, this clone turned up once. This rearrangement joins TRBV9 to TRBJ1-4, with D perhaps matching TRBD1 (6 bases). V lost 2 bases to trimming and J lost 10 bases, with 9 bases between them. Germline loops: CDR1 SGDLS, CDR2 YYNGEE. This CDR3 region has 12 residues. DNA of the CDR3: TGTGCCAGCAGCGTGCAACAGGGAAAACTGTTTTTT. Residues: CASSVQQGKLFF.

The J gene is TRBJ2-3, the V gene TRBV13; 9 bases line up with TRBD2. This CDR3 has 16 amino acids. The germline CDR1 and CDR2 sequences are PRHDT and FYEKMQ (reference sequence). The trim removed 0 bases at V and 0 bases at J, leaving 1 base unmatched. The chain's CDR3 is CASSLGLAGSTDTQYF. The CDR3 DNA reads as TGTGCCAGCAGCTTAGGGCTAGCGGGAAGCACAGATACGCAGTATTTT.

The V and J genes are TRBV19 and TRBJ1-5; 8 bases are shared with TRBD1. The CDR3 sequence is 14 residues long. The V and J ends lost 5 bases and 6 bases, in that order; junction bases with no gene match: 6. Germline V lookup: CDR1 LNHDA, CDR2 SQIVND (reference sequence). In DNA, the CDR3 is TGTGCCAGTAGTGCGACAGGGGTAGGTCAGCCCCAGCATTTT. Amino acid sequence: CASSATGVGQPQHF.

The J gene is TRBJ1-6, the V gene TRBV10-2, with D possibly TRBD1 on 6 matching bases. Trimming cost V 6 bases and J 5 bases, with 8 bases left between them. Germline V lookup: CDR1 WSHSY, CDR2 SAAADI. The CDR3 is 13 amino acids. The CDR3 bases are TGCGCCAGCAGAACAGGGAATAATTCACCCCTCCACTTT. It translates to CASRTGNNSPLHF.

Here the CDR3 reads CASMSRGGLNNEQFF. The CDR3 DNA reads as TGTGCCAGCATGAGTAGGGGGGGCCTGAACAATGAGCAGTTCTTC. This chain connects TRBV6-5 to TRBJ2-1; D possibly corresponds to TRBD2 (7 bases). Trimming removed 7 bases from V and 5 bases from J, with 18 bases in between. Per the germline V gene, CDR1 is MNHEY and CDR2 is SVGAGI. This CDR3 region has 15 residues.

DNA of the CDR3: TGTGCCTGGACTACGGGAGGAGGAACTGAAGCTTTCTTT. It codes for CAWTTGGGTEAFF. This sequence joins TRBV30 and TRBJ1-1; D gene uncertain. The CDR3 extends over 13 amino acids. Germline V lookup: CDR1 GTSNPN, CDR2 SVGIG (reference sequence). Deletions cut 4 bases from V and 5 bases from J, with 14 bases between.

The rearrangement joins TRBV19 to TRBJ2-7, with D possibly matching TRBD2 (6 bases). Germline values: CDR1 LNHDA, CDR2 SQIVND (reference sequence). The CDR3 covers 14 residues. V lost 0 bases to trimming and J lost 6 bases, with 12 bases between them. CDR3 sequence reads: CASSIDLGGTEQYF. The CDR3, as DNA: TGTGCCAGTAGTATAGATCTAGGAGGGACCGAGCAGTACTTC.

This sequence joins TRBV18 and TRBJ1-3; perhaps TRBD1 as D (5 bases). V dropped 5 bases and J dropped 0 bases, with 11 bases sitting between them. The CDR3 is made up of 15 amino acids. Germline V gene lookup returns CDR1 KGHSH and CDR2 LQKENI. CDR3 in DNA: TGTGCCAGCTCAGCCGCGACAGACTCTGGAAACACCATATATTTT. Its protein product is CASSAATDSGNTIYF.

The genes are TRBV29-1 and TRBJ1-2; D unclear. The length of the CDR3 is 12 residues. Germline V gene data show CDR1 as SQVTM and CDR2 as ANQGSEA. The V end was cut by 3 bases, the J end by 1 base, with 6 bases between. The CDR3, as DNA: TGCAGCGTTGATCTTAATAACTATGGCTACACCTTC. Encoded protein: CSVDLNNYGYTF.

The rearrangement uses TRBV7-9 and TRBJ1-2; D remains ambiguous. Trimming shortened V by 2 bases and J by 5 bases, and 12 bases separated the two germline ends. The CDR3 contains 14 residues. Germline assignment: CDR1 SEHNR and CDR2 FQNEAQ (reference sequence). For the CDR3, the DNA is TGTGCCAGCAGCTTAAATTCAGGCTCTTATGGCTACACCTTC. It yields the protein CASSLNSGSYGYTF.

The count of this clone is one. The chain links TRBV18 to TRBJ1-4; 9 bases are shared with TRBD1. The trim removed 3 bases at V and 8 bases at J, leaving 7 bases unmatched. Germline V gene lookup returns CDR1 KGHSH and CDR2 LQKENI. The CDR3 loop spans 15 amino acids. The CDR3 nucleotides are TGTGCCAGCTCACCGGACAGGGGCCGCAACGAAAAACTGTTTTTT. Amino acids: CASSPDRGRNEKLFF.

The rearrangement joins TRBV4-2 to TRBJ2-2; TRBD2 matches at 10 bases. With 1 base clipped from V and 0 bases from J, the junction kept 5 bases outside the gene matches. From germline, CDR1 is LGHNA and CDR2 YNFKEQ. The CDR3 is 18 amino acids. CDR3 nucleotides: TGTGCCAGCAGCCAAGGAAAAACTAGCGGGGCGAACACCGGGGAGCTGTTTTTT. Its translation is CASSQGKTSGANTGELFF.